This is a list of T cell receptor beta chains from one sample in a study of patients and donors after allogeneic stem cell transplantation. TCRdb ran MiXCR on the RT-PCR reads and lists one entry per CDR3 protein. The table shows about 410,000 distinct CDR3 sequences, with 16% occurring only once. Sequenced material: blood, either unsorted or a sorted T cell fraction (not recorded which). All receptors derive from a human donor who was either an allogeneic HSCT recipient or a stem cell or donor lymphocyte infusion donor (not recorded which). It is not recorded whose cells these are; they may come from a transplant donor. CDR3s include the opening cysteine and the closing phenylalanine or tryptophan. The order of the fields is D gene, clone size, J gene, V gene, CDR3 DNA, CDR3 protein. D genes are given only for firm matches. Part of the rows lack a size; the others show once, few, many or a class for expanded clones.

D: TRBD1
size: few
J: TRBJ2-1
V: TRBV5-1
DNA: TGCGCCAGCAGCTTGCACGGGACAGGGGGCCTCGGTGAGCAGTTCTTC
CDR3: CASSLHGTGGLGEQFF

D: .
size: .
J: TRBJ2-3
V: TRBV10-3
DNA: TGTGCCATCAGAATTGGGTGGAGAGTCACAGATACGCAGTATTTT
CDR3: CAIRIGWRVTDTQYF

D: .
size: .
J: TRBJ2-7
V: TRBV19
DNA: TGTGCCAGTAGTACGAACCGGGACACACACGAGCAGTACTTC
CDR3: CASSTNRDTHEQYF

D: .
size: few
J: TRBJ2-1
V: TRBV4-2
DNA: TGTGCCAGCAGCCAGGGGGGGGCTATCAATGAGCAGTTCTTC
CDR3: CASSQGGAINEQFF

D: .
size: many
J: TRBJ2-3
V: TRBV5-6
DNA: TGTGCCAGCAGCTTGGTGGGAACTAGCACAGATACGCAGTATTTT
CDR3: CASSLVGTSTDTQYF

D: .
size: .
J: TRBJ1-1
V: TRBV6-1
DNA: TGTGCCAGCAGTCCACTCCTGAGGGGGGCGTACACTGAAGCTTTCTTT
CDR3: CASSPLLRGAYTEAFF

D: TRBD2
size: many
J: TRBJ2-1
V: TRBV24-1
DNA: TGTGCCACCAGTGATTCGTGGACTAGTTGTGAGCAGTTCTTC
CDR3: CATSDSWTSCEQFF

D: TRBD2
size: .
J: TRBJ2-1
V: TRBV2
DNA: TGTGCCAGCAGTGCCGGGACTAGCGGTATCCTACGGCAGTTCTTC
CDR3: CASSAGTSGILRQFF

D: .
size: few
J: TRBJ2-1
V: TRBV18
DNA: TGTGCCAGCTCCTCCTTAATCGGACAGTACAATGAGCAGTTCTTC
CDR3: CASSSLIGQYNEQFF

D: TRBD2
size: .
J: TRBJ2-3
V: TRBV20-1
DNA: TGCAGTGCCCCGACGACTAGCGGGACTAGCACAGATACGCAGTATTTT
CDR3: CSAPTTSGTSTDTQYF

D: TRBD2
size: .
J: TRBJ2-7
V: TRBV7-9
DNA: TGTGCCAGCAGCCGGGGACTAGCGGGAGCTAAGGGCGAGCAGTACTTC
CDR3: CASSRGLAGAKGEQYF

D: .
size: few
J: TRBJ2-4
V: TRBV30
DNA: TGTGCCTGGAGAGGAAACAGGGAGGACGCCAAAAACATTCAGTACTTC
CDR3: CAWRGNREDAKNIQYF

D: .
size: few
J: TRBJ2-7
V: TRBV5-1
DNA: TGCGCCAGCAGCTTGGAACGGGGATCCTACGAGCAGTACTTC
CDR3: CASSLERGSYEQYF

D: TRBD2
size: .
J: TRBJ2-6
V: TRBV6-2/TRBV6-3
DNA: TGTGCCAGCAGTTACAGCGGGGCTGGGGCCAACGTCCTGACTTTC
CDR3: CASSYSGAGANVLTF

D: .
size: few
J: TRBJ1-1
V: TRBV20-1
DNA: TGCAGTGCTAGGGGCTCGGGAGCACGGTTGAACACTGAAGCTTTCTTT
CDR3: CSARGSGARLNTEAFF

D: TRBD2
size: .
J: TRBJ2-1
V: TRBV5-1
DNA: TGCGCCAGCAGCTTGGGTGGGACTAGCGGATTCTACAATGAGCAGTTCTTC
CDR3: CASSLGGTSGFYNEQFF

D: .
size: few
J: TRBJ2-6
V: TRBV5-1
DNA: TGCGCCAGCAGCTTGGCCCTTGGGACCTCTGGGGCCAACGTCCTGACTTTC
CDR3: CASSLALGTSGANVLTF

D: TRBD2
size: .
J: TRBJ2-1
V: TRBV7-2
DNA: TGTGCCAGCAGCGTACTAGCGGGGGAGACCATCAATGAGCAGTTCTTC
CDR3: CASSVLAGETINEQFF

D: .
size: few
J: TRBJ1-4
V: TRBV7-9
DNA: TGTGCCAGCAGCCCGTACAGGGTGAGCGAAAAACTGTTTTTT
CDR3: CASSPYRVSEKLFF

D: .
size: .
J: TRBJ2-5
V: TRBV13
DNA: TGTGCCAGCAGCTTATCCGTGGAACAACTAGCAGAGACCCAGTACTTC
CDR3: CASSLSVEQLAETQYF